This TCR beta chain was captured in a study of CD8 T cells in Susac syndrome. Regarding the study as a whole: The study acknowledged a relatively small number of individuals in its TCR sequencing and HLA analysis.

To note about this clonotype: Its matching antigen is unknown.

The multiple sclerosis control cohort comprised treatment-naive individuals presenting with stable or active relapsing-remitting disease. Germline loops: CDR1 SGHAT, CDR2 FQNNGV. V was clipped by 1 base and J by 3 bases, with 13 bases between them. This CDR3 has 16 amino acids. Reverse transcription of roughly 0.45 to 1 ug RNA used random hexamers. The immunoSEQ assay covered 54 Vbeta and 13 Jbeta segments for CDR3. TCRdb analysed the immunoSEQ multiplex PCR reads with MiXCR anew, one entry per CDR3 protein. The top ten hold 0.45% to 0.65% of the sample, which has around 130,000 distinct CDR3 sequences, 80% to 85% seen once.

The chain combines TRBV11-2 with TRBJ1-5; D unclear. The specimen sequenced was CD8+ T cells from PBMCs. The sequence was collected from a human donor with multiple sclerosis. The chain's CDR3 is CASSLGGVSLNQPQHF. The DNA for the CDR3 is TGTGCCAGCAGCTTAGGTGGGGTAAGCCTCAATCAGCCCCAGCATTTT.